The clone carrying this T cell receptor (beta chain) was observed a handful of times. This specimen belongs to a study of molecular identifiers for immune sequencing clone quantification. In TCRdb, the PCR reads were re-called with MiXCR into one record per CDR3 protein. The data contain 490,000 or so distinct CDR3 sequences, roughly 25% of them seen just once; the ten biggest clones take up 0.76%. The sequenced sample was naive CD8+ T cells from blood, with Jurkat cell RNA spiked in. Sample subset: FACS-sorted CD8+CD4-CCR7+CD45RA+ naive T cells. The receptor was isolated from a human donor in good health. Some libraries in this study had Jurkat cell RNA spiked in.

The CDR3 region is CASSPPGPMSSYEQYF. CDR3 bases: TGTGCCAGCTCACCGCCGGGACCGATGAGCTCCTACGAGCAGTACTTC. This rearrangement joins TRBV18 to TRBJ2-7; D might be TRBD1 or TRBD2, each matching 5 bases. Germline V gene lookup returns CDR1 KGHSH and CDR2 LQKENI. V dropped 3 bases and J dropped 0 bases, with 15 bases sitting between them. The CDR3 has 16 residues. The full variable domain, completed using reference TRBV18 and TRBJ2-7, is NAGVMQNPRHLVRRRGQEARLRCSPMKGHSHVYWYRQLPEEGLKFMVYLQKENIIDESGMPKERFSAEFPKEGPSILRIQQVVRGDSAAYFCASSPPGPMSSYEQYFGPGTRLTVT.